The clone carrying this TCR beta chain came up a few times. Antigen specificity is unknown. The data were taken from a study of T-cell reconstitution after alpha-beta-depleted transplantation in children. Overall study results and limits: Once a year had passed after transplant, T-cell counts and diversity came mostly from newly produced T cells. Expanded clones from the graft, numbering several hundred, reportedly supplied alpha-beta T cells about two months after transplant. Surviving recipient T cells and thymic progenitors accounted for the high day-60 TCRbeta diversity observed in some patients.

CDR3 length: 15 residues. V lost 0 bases and J 7 bases, leaving 10 bases between the germline ends. Per germline, CDR1 SGHTA and CDR2 FQGNSA. For TCRbeta, the library was prepared with unique molecular identifiers. TCRdb re-analysed the PCR reads in MiXCR, keeping a single row per CDR3 protein. The sample yields fewer than 550,000 distinct CDR3 sequences, 10% to 12% seen once. The TCR comes from a female patient aged 2-10 years who had a stem cell transplant for aplastic anemia, so the T cells may come from the graft donor. The chain links TRBV7-2 to TRBJ1-6; no definite D call. The sequenced sample was PBMCs, mostly from graft donor cells, obtained 180 days after TCRalphabeta/CD19-depleted stem cell transplant. CDR3 protein: CASSLANELNSPLHF. The CDR3 DNA sequence: TGTGCCAGCAGCTTAGCTAATGAACTAAATTCACCCCTCCACTTT.